This TCR beta chain is from a study of T cell responses to AZD1222 COVID-19 vaccine. As concerns this clone: Its target is not known.

The germline V and J ends were trimmed by 5 bases and 1 base, with 16 bases remaining between them. This CDR3 contains 16 residues. Germline CDR1 and CDR2: SGHTA and FQGTGA. Overall study findings and caveats: Nearly half of unique spike-specific TCRs reportedly avoided B.1.351 and B.1.1.7 mutated regions.

Using immunoSEQ multiplex PCR, the repertoire was profiled, and TCRdb retains in-frame clones only, with some absent. Of approximately 100,000 clones in the sample, roughly 86% were seen once. This rearrangement joins TRBV7-3 to TRBJ2-3, with a tentative D call TRBD2 (5 bases). The source of this sequence is an adult in good health. The sequences come from peripheral blood, collected on day 0 of AZD1222 vaccination. CDR3 protein: CASSPDSGYGTDTQYF. In nucleotides, the CDR3 is TGTGCCAGCAGCCCTGATTCGGGGTATGGCACAGATACGCAGTATTTT.